This record concerns one T cell receptor beta chain sequence. Its antigen remains unidentified. CDR3 size: 10 residues. Trimming removed 7 bases from V and 8 bases from J, with 6 bases in between. The germline V gene encodes CDR1 WNHNN and CDR2 SYGVQD (reference sequence). What was amplified from RNA transcripts were TCR beta CDR3 regions. HTBI primers were used for first-round RT-PCR of the TCR CDR3. TCRdb called the multiplex PCR reads again in MiXCR, with one record for every CDR3 protein. Found here are 350,000 or so distinct CDR3 sequences, 15% to 20% of them singletons; the top ten hold about 16%. The data derive from a study of T cells in Graves' hyperthyroidism and ophthalmopathy. Across the study: The authors collected peripheral blood at initial diagnosis, before any treatment.

Study results and caveats: Onset of ophthalmopathy came a median roughly 6 months after the model predicted it. Most expanded thyroid clonotypes above 0.001 recurred in blood.

The rearrangement uses TRBV10-1 and TRBJ2-4; D gene unclear. The sequence was obtained from a woman in her forties with Graves' ophthalmopathy. The specimen sequenced was blood. The CDR3 here is CASTKDIQYF. For the CDR3, the DNA is TGCGCCAGCACCAAGGACATTCAGTACTTC.